This T cell receptor beta chain was obtained from a study of PD-1 blockade in classical Hodgkin lymphoma. Generated by immunoSEQ multiplex PCR, the TCRdb table keeps only in-frame clones and is missing some. The sample carries roughly 140,000 clones, around four fifths recorded once. There was relapse after autologous stem cell transplantation in every patient, and there was variation in brentuximab vedotin exposure. This sequence was found in a human donor with classical Hodgkin lymphoma. The input for sequencing was peripheral blood mononuclear cells (PBMCs), taken before the second cycle of nivolumab.

CDR3 nucleotide sequence: TGTGCCAGCAGCTCCTATACCGACCTCGCGGCAGATACGCAGTATTTT. It is translated as CASSSYTDLAADTQYF. V gene TRBV7-8 combines with J gene TRBJ2-3; no definite D call. The CDR3 covers 16 residues. The V gene lost 4 bases and the J gene lost 4 bases, with 18 bases spanning the gap. Germline lookup yields CDR1 SGHVS and CDR2 FQNEAQ. Looking up the rest from reference TRBV7-8 and TRBJ2-3 gives the full variable domain: GAGVSQSPRYKVAKRGQDVALRCDPISGHVSLFWYQQALGQGPEFLTYFQNEAQLDKSGLPSDRFFAERPEGSVSTLKIQRTQQEDSAVYLCASSSYTDLAADTQYFGPGTRLTVL.